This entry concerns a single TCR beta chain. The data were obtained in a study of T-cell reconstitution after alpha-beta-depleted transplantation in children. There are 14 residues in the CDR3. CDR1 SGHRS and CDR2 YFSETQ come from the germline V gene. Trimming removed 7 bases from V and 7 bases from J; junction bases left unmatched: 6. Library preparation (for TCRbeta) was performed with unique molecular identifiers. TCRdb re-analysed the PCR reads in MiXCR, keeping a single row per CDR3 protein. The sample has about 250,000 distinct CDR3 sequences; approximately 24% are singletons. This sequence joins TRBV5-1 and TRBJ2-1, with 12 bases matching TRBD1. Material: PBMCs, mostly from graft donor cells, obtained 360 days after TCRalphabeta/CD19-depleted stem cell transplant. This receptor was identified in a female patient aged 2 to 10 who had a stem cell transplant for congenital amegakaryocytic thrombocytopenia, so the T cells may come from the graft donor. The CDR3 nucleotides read TGCGCCAGCTTCTGGGACAGGGGGCGGAATGAGCAGTTCTTC. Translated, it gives CASFWDRGRNEQFF. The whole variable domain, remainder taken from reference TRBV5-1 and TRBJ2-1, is KAGVTQTPRYLIKTRGQQVTLSCSPISGHRSVSWYQQTPGQGLQFLFEYFSETQRNKGNFPGRFSGRQFSNSRSEMNVSTLELGDSALYLCASFWDRGRNEQFFGPGTRLTVL.